The clone carrying this T cell receptor beta chain was recorded a few times. The sample originates from a study of blood T cell repertoires in COVID-19. The CDR3 has 18 amino acids. Germline CDR1 MNHNY, CDR2 SVGAGI (reference sequence). Unmatched junction bases numbered 18, after V lost 5 bases and J lost 5 bases. The assay was immunoSEQ multiplex PCR, and TCRdb's table has in-frame clones only and misses some. The sample holds some 290,000 clones, roughly nine tenths seen once. This sequence joins TRBV6-6 and TRBJ1-2; 9 nucleotides align to TRBD1. The receptor was derived from a woman in her 30s who had recovered from COVID-19. The material sequenced was PBMCs or T cells enriched from blood (not recorded which). CDR3 sequence (DNA): TGTGCCAGCAGTCCCCGGATCGGACAGGGGAGGGGGGAATATGGCTACACCTTC. It yields the protein CASSPRIGQGRGEYGYTF.